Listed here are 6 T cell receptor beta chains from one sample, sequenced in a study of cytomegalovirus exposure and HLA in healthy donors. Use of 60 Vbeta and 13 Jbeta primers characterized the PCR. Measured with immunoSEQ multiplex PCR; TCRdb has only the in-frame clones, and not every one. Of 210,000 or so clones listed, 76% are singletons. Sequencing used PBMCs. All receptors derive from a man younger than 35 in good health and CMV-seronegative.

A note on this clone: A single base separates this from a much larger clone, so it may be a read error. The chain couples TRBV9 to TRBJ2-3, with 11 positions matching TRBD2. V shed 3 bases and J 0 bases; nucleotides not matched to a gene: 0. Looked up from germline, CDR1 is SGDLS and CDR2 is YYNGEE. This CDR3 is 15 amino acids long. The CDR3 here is CASSGTSGSTDTQYF. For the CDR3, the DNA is TGTGCCAGCAGCGGGACTAGCGGGAGCACAGATACGCAGTATTTT.

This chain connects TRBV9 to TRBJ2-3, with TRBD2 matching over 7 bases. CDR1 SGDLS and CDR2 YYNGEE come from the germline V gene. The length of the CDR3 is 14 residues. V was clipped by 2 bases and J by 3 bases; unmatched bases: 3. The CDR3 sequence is CASSVGGRTDTQYF. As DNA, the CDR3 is TGTGCCAGCAGCGTGGGCGGGAGAACAGATACGCAGTATTTT.

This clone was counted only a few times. CDR3: CAWRGHLSNQPQHF. The CDR3 nucleotides are TGTGCCTGGAGGGGACACCTTAGCAATCAGCCCCAGCATTTT. The chain is built from TRBV30 and TRBJ1-5; perhaps TRBD1 as D (6 bases). The CDR3 totals 14 residues. Trimming cost V 3 bases and J 0 bases, with 9 bases left between them. Germline V gene data show CDR1 as GTSNPN and CDR2 as SVGIG (reference sequence). The variable domain in full, completed from reference TRBV30 and TRBJ1-5, reads SQTIHQWPATLVQPVGSPLSLECTVEGTSNPNLYWYRQAAGRGLQLLFYSVGIGQISSEVPQNLSASRPQDRQFILSSKKLLLSDSGFYLCAWRGHLSNQPQHFGDGTRLSIL.

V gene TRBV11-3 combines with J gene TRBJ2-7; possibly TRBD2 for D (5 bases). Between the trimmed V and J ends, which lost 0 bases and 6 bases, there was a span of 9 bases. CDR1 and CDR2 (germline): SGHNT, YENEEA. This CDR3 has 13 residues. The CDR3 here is CASSLDAGREQYF. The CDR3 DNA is TGTGCCAGCAGCTTAGATGCGGGCCGCGAGCAGTACTTC.

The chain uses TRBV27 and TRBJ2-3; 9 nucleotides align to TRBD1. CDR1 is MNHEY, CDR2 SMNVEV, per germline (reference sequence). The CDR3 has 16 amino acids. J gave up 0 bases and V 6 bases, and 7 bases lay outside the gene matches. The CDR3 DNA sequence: TGTGCCAGCAGGCACACCGGGACAGGGAGCACAGATACGCAGTATTTT. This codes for CASRHTGTGSTDTQYF.

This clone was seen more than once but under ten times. The CDR3 loop is CASSNFGTSGSVETQYF. The CDR3 DNA reads TGTGCCAGTAGTAACTTCGGGACTAGCGGGAGCGTAGAGACCCAGTACTTC. The chain carries TRBV19 and TRBJ2-5; TRBD2 agrees at 14 bases. This CDR3 contains 17 residues. After removal of 4 bases from V and 4 bases from J, the junction contained 8 bases not matched to a gene. Germline CDR1 reads LNHDA; CDR2 reads SQIVND (reference sequence).